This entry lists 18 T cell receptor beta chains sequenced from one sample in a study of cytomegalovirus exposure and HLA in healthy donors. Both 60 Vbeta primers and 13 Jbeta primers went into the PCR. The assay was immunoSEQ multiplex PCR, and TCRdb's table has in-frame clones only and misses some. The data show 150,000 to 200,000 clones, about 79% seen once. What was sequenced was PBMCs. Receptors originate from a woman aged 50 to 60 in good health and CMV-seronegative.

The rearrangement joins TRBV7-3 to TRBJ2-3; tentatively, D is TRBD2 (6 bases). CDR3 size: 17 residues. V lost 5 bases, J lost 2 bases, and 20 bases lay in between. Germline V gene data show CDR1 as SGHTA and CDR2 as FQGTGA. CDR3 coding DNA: TGTGCCAGCAGCCCCAGAGGTAGCGGAGAAAACACAGATACGCAGTATTTT. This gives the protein CASSPRGSGENTDTQYF.

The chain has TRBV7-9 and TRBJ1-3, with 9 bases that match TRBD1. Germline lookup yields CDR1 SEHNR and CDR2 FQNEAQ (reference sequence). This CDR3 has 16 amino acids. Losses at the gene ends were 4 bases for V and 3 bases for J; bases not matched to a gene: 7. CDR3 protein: CASSSLTGGVGNTIYF. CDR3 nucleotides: TGTGCCAGCAGCTCACTTACAGGGGGCGTTGGAAACACCATATATTTT.

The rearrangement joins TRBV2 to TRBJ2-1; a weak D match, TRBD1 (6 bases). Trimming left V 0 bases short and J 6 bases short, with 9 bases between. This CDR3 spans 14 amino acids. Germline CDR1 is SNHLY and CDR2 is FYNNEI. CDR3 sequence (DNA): TGTGCCAGCAGTGAAGCGCTCAGGGGCAATGAGCAGTTCTTC. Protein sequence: CASSEALRGNEQFF.

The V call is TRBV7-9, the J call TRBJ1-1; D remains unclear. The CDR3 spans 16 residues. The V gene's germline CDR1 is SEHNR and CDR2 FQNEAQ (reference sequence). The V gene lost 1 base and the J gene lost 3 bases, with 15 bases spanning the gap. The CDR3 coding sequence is TGTGCCAGCAGCTTAGGTCTCCACGGGTCTTACACTGAAGCTTTCTTT. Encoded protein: CASSLGLHGSYTEAFF.

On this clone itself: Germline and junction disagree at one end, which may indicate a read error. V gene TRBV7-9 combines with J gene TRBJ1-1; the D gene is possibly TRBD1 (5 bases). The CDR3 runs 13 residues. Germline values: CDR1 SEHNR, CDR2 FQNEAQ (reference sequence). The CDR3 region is CSSSLVRTHEAFF. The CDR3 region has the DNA TGTTCCAGCAGCTTAGTAAGGACACATGAAGCTTTCTTT. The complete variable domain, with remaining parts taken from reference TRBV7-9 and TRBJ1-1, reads DTGVSQNPRHKITKRGQNVTFRCDPISEHNRLYWYRQTLGQGPEFLTYFQNEAQLEKSRLLSDRFSAERPKGSFSTLEIQRTEQGDSAMYLCSSSLVRTHEAFFGQGTRLTVV.

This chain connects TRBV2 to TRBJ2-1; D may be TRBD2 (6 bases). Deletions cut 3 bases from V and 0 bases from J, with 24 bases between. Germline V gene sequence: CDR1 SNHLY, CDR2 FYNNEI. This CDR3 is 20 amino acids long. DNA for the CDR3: TGTGCCAGCAGTGACCCTCGGCCTCAGTCCGCGGGGAGCTCCTACAATGAGCAGTTCTTC. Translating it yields CASSDPRPQSAGSSYNEQFF.

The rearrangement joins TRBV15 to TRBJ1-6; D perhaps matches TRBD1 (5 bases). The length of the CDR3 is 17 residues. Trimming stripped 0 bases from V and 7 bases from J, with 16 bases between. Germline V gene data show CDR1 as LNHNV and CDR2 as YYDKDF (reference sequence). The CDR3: CATSRDWGGRRNSPLHF. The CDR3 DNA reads TGTGCCACCAGCAGAGATTGGGGCGGGAGGAGAAATTCACCCCTCCACTTT.

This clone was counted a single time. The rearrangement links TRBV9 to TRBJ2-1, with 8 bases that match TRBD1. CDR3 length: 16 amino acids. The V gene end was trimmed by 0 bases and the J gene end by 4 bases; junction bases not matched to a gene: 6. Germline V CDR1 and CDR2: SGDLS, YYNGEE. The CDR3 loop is CASSVVGTGLYNEQFF. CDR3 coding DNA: TGTGCCAGCAGCGTAGTTGGGACAGGACTATACAATGAGCAGTTCTTC.

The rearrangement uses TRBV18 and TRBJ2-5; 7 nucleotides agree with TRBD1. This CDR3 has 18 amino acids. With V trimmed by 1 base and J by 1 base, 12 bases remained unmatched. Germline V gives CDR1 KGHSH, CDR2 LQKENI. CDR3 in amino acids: CASSPLARDRSSQETQYF. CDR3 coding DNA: TGTGCCAGCTCACCACTTGCTCGGGACAGATCTTCCCAAGAGACCCAGTACTTC.

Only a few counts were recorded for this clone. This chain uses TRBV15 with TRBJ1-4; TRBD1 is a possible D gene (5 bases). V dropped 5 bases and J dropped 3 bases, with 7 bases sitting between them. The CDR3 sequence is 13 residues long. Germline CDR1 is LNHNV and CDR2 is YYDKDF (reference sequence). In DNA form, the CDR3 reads TGTGCCACCAGCGGACAAGCTAATGAAAAACTGTTTTTT. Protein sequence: CATSGQANEKLFF.

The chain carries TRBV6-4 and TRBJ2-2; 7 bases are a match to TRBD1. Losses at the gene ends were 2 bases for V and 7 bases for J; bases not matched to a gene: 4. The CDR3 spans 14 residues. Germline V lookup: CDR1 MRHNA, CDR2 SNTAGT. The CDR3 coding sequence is TGTGCCAGCAGTGACAGGGGGCAGGGCGGGGAGCTGTTTTTT. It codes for CASSDRGQGGELFF.

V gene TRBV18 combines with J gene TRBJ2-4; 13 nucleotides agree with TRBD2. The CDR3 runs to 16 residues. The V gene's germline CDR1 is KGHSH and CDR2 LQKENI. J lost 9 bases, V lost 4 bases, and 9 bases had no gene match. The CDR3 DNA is TGTGCCAGCTCACTCGTACTAGCGGGGGGGAAGAGCATTCAGTACTTC. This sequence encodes CASSLVLAGGKSIQYF.

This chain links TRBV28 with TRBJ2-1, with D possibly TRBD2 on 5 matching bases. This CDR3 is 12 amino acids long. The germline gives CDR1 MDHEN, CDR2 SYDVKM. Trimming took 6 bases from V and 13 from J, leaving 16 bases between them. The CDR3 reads CASSTRLGRQFF. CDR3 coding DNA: TGTGCCAGCAGCACTAGGCTGGGGAGACAGTTCTTC.

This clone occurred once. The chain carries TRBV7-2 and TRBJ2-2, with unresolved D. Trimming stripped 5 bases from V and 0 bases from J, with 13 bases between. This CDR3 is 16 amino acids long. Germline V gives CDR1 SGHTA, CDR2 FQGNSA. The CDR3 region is CASSRSGSPNTGELFF. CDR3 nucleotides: TGTGCCAGCAGCCGATCCGGTAGTCCGAACACCGGGGAGCTGTTTTTT.

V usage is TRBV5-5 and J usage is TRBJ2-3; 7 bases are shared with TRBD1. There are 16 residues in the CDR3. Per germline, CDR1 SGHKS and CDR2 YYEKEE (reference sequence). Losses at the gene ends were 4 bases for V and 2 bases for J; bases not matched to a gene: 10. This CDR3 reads CASSPLRTGNTDTQYF. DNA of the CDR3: TGTGCCAGCAGCCCCCTTAGGACAGGCAACACAGATACGCAGTATTTT.

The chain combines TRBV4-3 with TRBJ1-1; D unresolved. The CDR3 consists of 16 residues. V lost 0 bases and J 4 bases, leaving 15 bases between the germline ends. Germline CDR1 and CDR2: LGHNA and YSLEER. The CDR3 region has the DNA TGCGCCAGCAGCCAAGATCTCGGGAGGGTGGGCACTGAAGCTTTCTTT. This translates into CASSQDLGRVGTEAFF.

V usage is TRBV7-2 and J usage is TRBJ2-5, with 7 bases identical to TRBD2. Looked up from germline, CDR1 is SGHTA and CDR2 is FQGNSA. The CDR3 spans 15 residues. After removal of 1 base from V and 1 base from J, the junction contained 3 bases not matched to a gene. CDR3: CASSLGIAGQETQYF. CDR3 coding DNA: TGTGCCAGCAGCTTAGGGATAGCGGGCCAAGAGACCCAGTACTTC.

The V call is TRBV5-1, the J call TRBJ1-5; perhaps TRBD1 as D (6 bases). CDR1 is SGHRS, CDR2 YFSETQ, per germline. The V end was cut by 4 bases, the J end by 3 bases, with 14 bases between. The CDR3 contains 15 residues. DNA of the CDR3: TGCGCCAGCAGCCAGTCGACAGGCACCAATCAGCCCCAGCATTTT. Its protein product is CASSQSTGTNQPQHF.